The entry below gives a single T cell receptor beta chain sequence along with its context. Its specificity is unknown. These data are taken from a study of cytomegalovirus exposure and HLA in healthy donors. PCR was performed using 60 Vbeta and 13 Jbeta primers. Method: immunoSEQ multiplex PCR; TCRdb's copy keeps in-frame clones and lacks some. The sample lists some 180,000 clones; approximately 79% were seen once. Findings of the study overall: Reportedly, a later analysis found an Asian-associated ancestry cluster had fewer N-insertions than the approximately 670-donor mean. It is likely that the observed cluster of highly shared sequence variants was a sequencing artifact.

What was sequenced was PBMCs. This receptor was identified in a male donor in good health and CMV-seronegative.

The CDR3 loop reads CASSLSGGNTDTQYF. The CDR3 nucleotides are TGTGCCAGTAGTCTTAGCGGGGGGAACACAGATACGCAGTATTTT. V gene TRBV19 combines with J gene TRBJ2-3, with 10 bases identical to TRBD2. V trimming: 5 bases; J trimming: 2 bases; junction bases outside the gene matches: 4. The CDR3 length is 15 residues. From germline, CDR1 is LNHDA and CDR2 SQIVND (reference sequence).